The T cell receptor (beta chain) under discussion was sequenced for a study of blood T cell repertoires in COVID-19. Study as a whole: The United States, Italy and Spain provided the acute and convalescent COVID-19 samples. PBMCs, B-cell-depleted T cells, or T cells were the source of the cDNA or gDNA that made up the material.

As processed by the authors: Researchers report that nucleated cell counts were estimated from reference gene primer amplification. Clones were read by immunoSEQ multiplex PCR, and TCRdb kept only the in-frame ones, dropping some. V and J calls and clone size are as listed in that table; D and trimming were resolved from the DNA. Among 130,000 to 150,000 clones listed, approximately 88% were seen once. The CDR3 runs to 13 residues. The V gene's germline CDR1 is MNHEY and CDR2 SMNVEV (reference sequence). Trimming pared 4 bases from V and 4 bases from J, leaving 11 bases between. Sequences were obtained from PBMCs or T cells enriched from blood (not recorded which). The clonotype comes from a man aged 35 to 55 with acute COVID-19. The chain links TRBV27 to TRBJ2-7, with TRBD1 as a possible D gene (6 bases). CDR3: CASSYNRVYEQYF. As DNA, the CDR3 is TGTGCCAGCAGTTATAACAGGGTGTACGAGCAGTACTTC.